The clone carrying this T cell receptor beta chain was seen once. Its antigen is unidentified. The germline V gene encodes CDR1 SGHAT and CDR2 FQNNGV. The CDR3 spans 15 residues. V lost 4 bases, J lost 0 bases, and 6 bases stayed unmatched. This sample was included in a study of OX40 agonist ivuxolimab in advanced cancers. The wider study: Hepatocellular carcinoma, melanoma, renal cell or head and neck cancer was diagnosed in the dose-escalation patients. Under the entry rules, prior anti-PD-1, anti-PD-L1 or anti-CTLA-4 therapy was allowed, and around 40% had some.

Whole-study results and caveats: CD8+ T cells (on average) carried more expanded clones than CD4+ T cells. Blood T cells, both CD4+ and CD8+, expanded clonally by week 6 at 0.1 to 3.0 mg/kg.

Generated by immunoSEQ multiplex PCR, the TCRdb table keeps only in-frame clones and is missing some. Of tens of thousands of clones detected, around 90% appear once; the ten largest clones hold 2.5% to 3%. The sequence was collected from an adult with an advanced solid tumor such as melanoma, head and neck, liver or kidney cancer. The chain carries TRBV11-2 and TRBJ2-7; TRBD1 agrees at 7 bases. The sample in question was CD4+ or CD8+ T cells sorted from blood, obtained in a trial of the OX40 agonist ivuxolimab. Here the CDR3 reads CASSYNRDSSYEQYF. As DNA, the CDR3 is TGTGCCAGCAGCTACAACCGGGACAGCTCCTACGAGCAGTACTTC. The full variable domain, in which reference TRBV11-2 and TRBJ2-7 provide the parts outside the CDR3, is EAGVAQSPRYKIIEKRQSVAFWCNPISGHATLYWYQQILGQGPKLLIQFQNNGVVDDSQLPKDRFSAERLKGVDSTLKIQPAKLEDSAVYLCASSYNRDSSYEQYFGPGTRLTVT.